Listed below are T cell receptor beta chains from one sample, sequenced in a study of blood T cell repertoires in COVID-19. TCRdb keeps only in-frame clones here, not all; method: immunoSEQ multiplex PCR. The repertoire holds roughly 86,000 clones, with about four fifths as singletons. Sequences were obtained from peripheral blood. These receptors were taken from a man in his sixties with acute or convalescent COVID-19. The CDR3 runs from the conserved cysteine through the conserved F or W. Each record gives: clone size, V gene, D gene, J gene, CDR3 protein, CDR3 DNA. The D gene is left open where the match is weak. A clone size is listed for some rows: how often the clone was seen (once, few, many), or a class if it is expanded.

clone size: .; V gene: TRBV11-2; D gene: TRBD1; J gene: TRBJ2-1; CDR3 protein: CASSLALPGQGIYNEQFF; CDR3 DNA: TGTGCCAGCAGCTTAGCTCTACCGGGACAGGGGATCTACAATGAGCAGTTCTTC
clone size: few; V gene: TRBV7-9; D gene: TRBD1; J gene: TRBJ1-5; CDR3 protein: CASSSTGGRQPQHF; CDR3 DNA: TGTGCCAGCAGCTCGACAGGGGGCCGTCAGCCCCAGCATTTT
clone size: .; V gene: TRBV4-2; D gene: TRBD1; J gene: TRBJ1-2; CDR3 protein: CASSPGQGAMKGYTF; CDR3 DNA: TGTGCCAGCAGCCCGGGACAGGGGGCAATGAAGGGCTACACCTTC
clone size: .; V gene: TRBV6-6; D gene: .; J gene: TRBJ1-1; CDR3 protein: CASSYTFSNTEAFF; CDR3 DNA: TGTGCCAGCAGTTACACGTTTAGTAACACTGAAGCTTTCTTT
clone size: .; V gene: TRBV5-1; D gene: .; J gene: TRBJ1-3; CDR3 protein: CASSLEYSTSGNTIYF; CDR3 DNA: TGCGCCAGCAGCTTGGAATATAGTACCTCTGGAAACACCATATATTTT
clone size: .; V gene: TRBV19; D gene: .; J gene: TRBJ2-7; CDR3 protein: CASGLGSSYEQYF; CDR3 DNA: TGTGCCAGTGGCCTGGGCAGTTCCTACGAGCAGTACTTC
clone size: .; V gene: TRBV28; D gene: .; J gene: TRBJ2-5; CDR3 protein: CASSHRGLETQYF; CDR3 DNA: TGTGCCAGCAGTCATAGGGGTCTTGAGACCCAGTACTTC
clone size: .; V gene: TRBV6-5; D gene: TRBD1; J gene: TRBJ2-7; CDR3 protein: CASSRWTGGSYEQYF; CDR3 DNA: TGTGCCAGCAGTAGATGGACAGGAGGCTCCTACGAGCAGTACTTC
clone size: .; V gene: TRBV6-5; D gene: TRBD1; J gene: TRBJ1-2; CDR3 protein: CASTRTGAIYGYTF; CDR3 DNA: TGTGCCAGCACCAGGACAGGGGCGATCTATGGCTACACCTTC
clone size: .; V gene: TRBV6-6; D gene: TRBD1; J gene: TRBJ2-7; CDR3 protein: CASSLQGVVDEQYF; CDR3 DNA: TGTGCCAGCAGTTTACAGGGGGTAGTGGACGAGCAGTACTTC
clone size: .; V gene: TRBV10-2; D gene: TRBD1; J gene: TRBJ2-7; CDR3 protein: CASSGTGATRMSYEQYF; CDR3 DNA: TGCGCCAGCAGTGGGACAGGGGCCACCCGAATGTCCTACGAGCAGTACTTC
clone size: .; V gene: TRBV2; D gene: .; J gene: TRBJ1-3; CDR3 protein: CASTSMGMAGNTIYF; CDR3 DNA: TGTGCCAGCACCTCTATGGGCATGGCTGGAAACACCATATATTTT
clone size: .; V gene: TRBV25-1; D gene: TRBD1; J gene: TRBJ1-2; CDR3 protein: CASSESYRGRYGYTF; CDR3 DNA: TGTGCCAGCAGTGAATCCTACAGGGGAAGGTATGGCTACACCTTC
clone size: .; V gene: TRBV7-9; D gene: .; J gene: TRBJ1-2; CDR3 protein: CASSGPGQASYGYTF; CDR3 DNA: TGTGCCAGCAGCGGCCCGGGACAAGCTAGCTATGGCTACACCTTC
clone size: .; V gene: TRBV7-9; D gene: .; J gene: TRBJ1-1; CDR3 protein: CASSPGTLLNTEAFF; CDR3 DNA: TGTGCCAGCAGCCCAGGGACACTACTGAACACTGAAGCTTTCTTT
clone size: .; V gene: TRBV6-5; D gene: .; J gene: TRBJ1-3; CDR3 protein: CASSYRWAGSGNTIYF; CDR3 DNA: TGTGCCAGCAGTTACCGGTGGGCAGGCTCCGGAAACACCATATATTTT
clone size: .; V gene: TRBV25-1; D gene: .; J gene: TRBJ2-5; CDR3 protein: CASSEETQYF; CDR3 DNA: TGTGCCAGCAGCGAAGAGACCCAGTACTTC
clone size: .; V gene: TRBV7-2; D gene: TRBD1; J gene: TRBJ1-5; CDR3 protein: CASRDSGNQPQHF; CDR3 DNA: TGTGCCAGCCGGGACAGCGGCAATCAGCCCCAGCATTTT
clone size: .; V gene: TRBV5-6; D gene: TRBD2; J gene: TRBJ2-3; CDR3 protein: CASSLRGGTDTQYF; CDR3 DNA: TGTGCCAGCAGCTTGCGGGGGGGGACAGATACGCAGTATTTT
clone size: .; V gene: TRBV2; D gene: .; J gene: TRBJ1-5; CDR3 protein: CASSVGQYNQPQHF; CDR3 DNA: TGTGCCAGCAGTGTTGGACAGTACAATCAGCCCCAGCATTTT
clone size: .; V gene: TRBV6-1; D gene: TRBD1; J gene: TRBJ2-3; CDR3 protein: CASSESLGQGAKDTQYF; CDR3 DNA: TGTGCCAGCAGTGAATCATTAGGACAGGGGGCAAAAGATACGCAGTATTTT
clone size: .; V gene: TRBV4-3; D gene: .; J gene: TRBJ1-1; CDR3 protein: CASSQDPQGGGFNTEAFF; CDR3 DNA: TGCGCCAGCAGCCAAGATCCGCAGGGAGGTGGTTTTAACACTGAAGCTTTCTTT
clone size: .; V gene: TRBV10-3; D gene: TRBD2; J gene: TRBJ2-2; CDR3 protein: CAISESGGTGELFF; CDR3 DNA: TGTGCCATCAGTGAGAGCGGGGGCACCGGGGAGCTGTTTTTT
clone size: few; V gene: TRBV14; D gene: TRBD1; J gene: TRBJ2-7; CDR3 protein: CASSRPGTGDLTIF; CDR3 DNA: TGTGCCAGCAGCAGACCCGGGACAGGGGACCTGACCATCTTC
clone size: .; V gene: TRBV29-1; D gene: TRBD1; J gene: TRBJ1-1; CDR3 protein: CSVEGDSHIFFTEAFF; CDR3 DNA: TGCAGCGTTGAAGGGGACAGCCATATCTTTTTCACTGAAGCTTTCTTT
clone size: .; V gene: TRBV9; D gene: .; J gene: TRBJ2-7; CDR3 protein: CASSVATGQEQYF; CDR3 DNA: TGTGCCAGCAGCGTAGCAACAGGGCAAGAGCAGTACTTC
clone size: .; V gene: TRBV13; D gene: .; J gene: TRBJ2-1; CDR3 protein: CASSLRGEDEQFF; CDR3 DNA: TGTGCCAGCAGCTTACGAGGGGAGGATGAGCAGTTCTTC
clone size: .; V gene: TRBV5-1; D gene: TRBD2; J gene: TRBJ2-7; CDR3 protein: CASSRGLAGTYEQYF; CDR3 DNA: TGCGCCAGCAGTCGTGGACTAGCGGGAACCTACGAGCAGTACTTC
clone size: .; V gene: TRBV4-1; D gene: TRBD1; J gene: TRBJ1-1; CDR3 protein: CASSQVITGGRAEAFF; CDR3 DNA: TGCGCCAGCAGCCAAGTCATCACAGGGGGCAGGGCTGAAGCTTTCTTT
clone size: .; V gene: TRBV27; D gene: TRBD2; J gene: TRBJ2-1; CDR3 protein: CASCPAGTSGGLDNEQFF; CDR3 DNA: TGTGCCAGCTGCCCCGCCGGGACTAGCGGGGGTCTCGACAATGAGCAGTTCTTC
clone size: .; V gene: TRBV10-1; D gene: .; J gene: TRBJ1-5; CDR3 protein: CARNGESRNQPQHF; CDR3 DNA: TGCGCCAGAAACGGGGAGTCGCGCAATCAGCCCCAGCATTTT
clone size: few; V gene: TRBV28; D gene: TRBD2; J gene: TRBJ2-5; CDR3 protein: CASSPGRTLETQYF; CDR3 DNA: TGTGCCAGCAGTCCCGGGAGGACCTTAGAGACCCAGTACTTC
clone size: .; V gene: TRBV19; D gene: TRBD1; J gene: TRBJ2-1; CDR3 protein: CASTPGQGYYNEQFF; CDR3 DNA: TGTGCCAGTACCCCGGGACAGGGCTACTACAATGAGCAGTTCTTC
clone size: .; V gene: TRBV11-2; D gene: TRBD1; J gene: TRBJ1-1; CDR3 protein: CASSFSLTGDTEAFF; CDR3 DNA: TGTGCCAGCAGCTTTTCCCTGACAGGGGACACTGAAGCTTTCTTT
clone size: .; V gene: TRBV10-1; D gene: .; J gene: TRBJ1-1; CDR3 protein: CGARDSAHMNTEAFF; CDR3 DNA: TGCGGGGCGAGGGATAGCGCCCACATGAACACTGAAGCTTTCTTT
clone size: .; V gene: TRBV27; D gene: TRBD1; J gene: TRBJ2-5; CDR3 protein: CASTRGPGTGKETQYF; CDR3 DNA: TGTGCCAGCACCCGCGGGCCCGGGACAGGGAAAGAGACCCAGTACTTC
clone size: .; V gene: TRBV7-4; D gene: .; J gene: TRBJ1-1; CDR3 protein: CASSLVGRGTEAFF; CDR3 DNA: TGTGCCAGCAGCTTAGTGGGGAGGGGTACTGAAGCTTTCTTT
clone size: .; V gene: TRBV10-3; D gene: TRBD1; J gene: TRBJ1-1; CDR3 protein: CAISAGQGAGTEAFF; CDR3 DNA: TGTGCCATCAGTGCAGGACAGGGGGCGGGCACTGAAGCTTTCTTT
clone size: .; V gene: TRBV14; D gene: .; J gene: TRBJ2-1; CDR3 protein: CASSQDRFSGGLYNEQFF; CDR3 DNA: TGTGCCAGCAGCCAAGACCGTTTTTCGGGGGGCCTTTACAATGAGCAGTTCTTC
clone size: once; V gene: TRBV4-1; D gene: TRBD2; J gene: TRBJ2-1; CDR3 protein: CASSQDRAGVRNEQFF; CDR3 DNA: TGCGCCAGCAGCCAAGATAGGGCGGGGGTAAGGAATGAGCAGTTCTTC
clone size: .; V gene: TRBV24-1; D gene: .; J gene: TRBJ1-2; CDR3 protein: CATSDGYSYGYTF; CDR3 DNA: TGTGCCACCAGTGATGGTTACAGTTATGGCTACACCTTC
clone size: .; V gene: TRBV27; D gene: .; J gene: TRBJ2-3; CDR3 protein: CASSSSSTDTQYF; CDR3 DNA: TGTGCCAGCAGTTCCTCTAGCACAGATACGCAGTATTTT
clone size: .; V gene: TRBV3-1/TRBV3-2; D gene: .; J gene: TRBJ2-7; CDR3 protein: CASSQNRAYEQYF; CDR3 DNA: TGTGCCAGCAGCCAAAACAGGGCCTACGAGCAGTACTTC
clone size: once; V gene: TRBV2; D gene: .; J gene: TRBJ2-3; CDR3 protein: CASSDQGPTQYF; CDR3 DNA: TGTGCCAGCAGTGACCAGGGGCCTACGCAGTATTTT
clone size: .; V gene: TRBV6-5; D gene: .; J gene: TRBJ1-1; CDR3 protein: CASSYSGFGGHSEAFF; CDR3 DNA: TGTGCCAGCAGTTACTCGGGCTTTGGGGGACATTCTGAAGCTTTCTTT
clone size: .; V gene: TRBV12-3/TRBV12-4; D gene: .; J gene: TRBJ2-7; CDR3 protein: CASSLKRVYEQYF; CDR3 DNA: TGTGCCAGCAGTTTAAAGAGGGTCTACGAGCAGTACTTC
clone size: .; V gene: TRBV24-1; D gene: .; J gene: TRBJ1-4; CDR3 protein: CATSDRQTPNEKLFF; CDR3 DNA: TGTGCCACCAGTGATCGACAGACTCCTAATGAAAAACTGTTTTTT
clone size: .; V gene: TRBV4-3; D gene: .; J gene: TRBJ1-4; CDR3 protein: CASSQVLFGQGNEKLFF; CDR3 DNA: TGCGCCAGCAGCCAAGTATTATTCGGGCAGGGGAATGAAAAACTGTTTTTT
clone size: many; V gene: TRBV6-5; D gene: TRBD1; J gene: TRBJ1-2; CDR3 protein: CASLGQARGYGYTF; CDR3 DNA: TGTGCCAGTTTGGGACAGGCCCGCGGCTATGGCTACACCTTC
clone size: .; V gene: TRBV14; D gene: .; J gene: TRBJ1-2; CDR3 protein: CASSVGGYGYTF; CDR3 DNA: TGTGCCAGCAGCGTAGGGGGCTATGGCTACACCTTC
clone size: many; V gene: TRBV14; D gene: TRBD1; J gene: TRBJ2-7; CDR3 protein: CASSQGWTGPRSYEQYF; CDR3 DNA: TGTGCCAGCAGCCAAGGGTGGACAGGTCCCCGCTCCTACGAGCAGTACTTC
clone size: .; V gene: TRBV9; D gene: .; J gene: TRBJ2-5; CDR3 protein: CASSLPDSQETQYF; CDR3 DNA: TGTGCCAGCAGCTTACCGGACAGCCAAGAGACCCAGTACTTC
clone size: .; V gene: TRBV7-8; D gene: .; J gene: TRBJ2-7; CDR3 protein: CASSLEGTFEQYF; CDR3 DNA: TGTGCCAGCAGCTTAGAGGGGACATTCGAGCAGTACTTC
clone size: .; V gene: TRBV19; D gene: TRBD1; J gene: TRBJ1-5; CDR3 protein: CASSPRDSRNQPQHF; CDR3 DNA: TGTGCCAGTAGTCCCCGGGACAGTCGGAATCAGCCCCAGCATTTT
clone size: .; V gene: TRBV15; D gene: TRBD1; J gene: TRBJ1-3; CDR3 protein: CATGTGSGNTIYF; CDR3 DNA: TGTGCCACAGGGACAGGCTCTGGAAACACCATATATTTT
clone size: .; V gene: TRBV7-9; D gene: TRBD1; J gene: TRBJ1-5; CDR3 protein: CASSSDRWNQPQHF; CDR3 DNA: TGTGCCAGCAGTTCGGACAGGTGGAATCAGCCCCAGCATTTT
clone size: .; V gene: TRBV5-4; D gene: .; J gene: TRBJ1-2; CDR3 protein: CASSTGTTANYGYTF; CDR3 DNA: TGTGCCAGCAGCACCGGGACAACGGCTAACTATGGCTACACCTTC
clone size: .; V gene: TRBV4-1; D gene: .; J gene: TRBJ2-1; CDR3 protein: CASSQLTGDSYNEQFF; CDR3 DNA: TGCGCCAGCAGCCAACTTACGGGGGACTCCTACAATGAGCAGTTCTTC